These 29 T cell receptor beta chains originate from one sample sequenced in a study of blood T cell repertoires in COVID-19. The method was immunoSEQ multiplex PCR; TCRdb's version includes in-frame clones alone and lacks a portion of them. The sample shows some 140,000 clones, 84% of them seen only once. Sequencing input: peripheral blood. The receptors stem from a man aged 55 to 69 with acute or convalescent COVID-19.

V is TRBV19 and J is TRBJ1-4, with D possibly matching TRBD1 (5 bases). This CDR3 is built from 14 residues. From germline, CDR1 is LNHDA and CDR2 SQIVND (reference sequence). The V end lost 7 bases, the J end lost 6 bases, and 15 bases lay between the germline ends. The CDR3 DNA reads TGTGCCAGTAACCCCGGGGGAGGAGATGAAAAACTGTTTTTT. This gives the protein CASNPGGGDEKLFF.

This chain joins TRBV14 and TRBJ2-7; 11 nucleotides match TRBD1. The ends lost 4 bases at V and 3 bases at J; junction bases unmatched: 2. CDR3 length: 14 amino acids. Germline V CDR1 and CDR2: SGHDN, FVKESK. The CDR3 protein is CASSLGTGGYEQYF. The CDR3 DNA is TGTGCCAGCAGCCTCGGGACAGGGGGCTACGAGCAGTACTTC.

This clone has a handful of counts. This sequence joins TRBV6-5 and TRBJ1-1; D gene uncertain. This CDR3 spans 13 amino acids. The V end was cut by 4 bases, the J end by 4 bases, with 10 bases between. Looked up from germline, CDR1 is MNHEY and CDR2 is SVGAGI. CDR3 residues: CASSSEPFTEAFF. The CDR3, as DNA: TGTGCCAGCAGTTCCGAGCCCTTCACTGAAGCTTTCTTT.

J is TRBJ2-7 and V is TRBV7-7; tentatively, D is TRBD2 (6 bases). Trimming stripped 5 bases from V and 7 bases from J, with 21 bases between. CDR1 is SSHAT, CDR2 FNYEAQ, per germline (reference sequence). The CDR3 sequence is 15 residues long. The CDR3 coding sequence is TGTGCCAGCAGCCCCAGGCACGGGGGAGTGGGTGAGCAGTACTTC. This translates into CASSPRHGGVGEQYF.

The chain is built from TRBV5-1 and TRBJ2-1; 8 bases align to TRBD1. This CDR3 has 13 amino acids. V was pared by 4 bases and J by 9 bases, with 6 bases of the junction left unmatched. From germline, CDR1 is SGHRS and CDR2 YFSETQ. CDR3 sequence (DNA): TGCGCCAGCAGCAATCGACAGGGGACTGAGCAGTTCTTC. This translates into CASSNRQGTEQFF. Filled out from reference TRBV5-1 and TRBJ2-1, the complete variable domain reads KAGVTQTPRYLIKTRGQQVTLSCSPISGHRSVSWYQQTPGQGLQFLFEYFSETQRNKGNFPGRFSGRQFSNSRSEMNVSTLELGDSALYLCASSNRQGTEQFFGPGTRLTVL.

The CDR3 spells CASSYSGQASSIQYF. The CDR3, as DNA: TGTGCCAGCAGCTACTCGGGACAGGCCTCAAGCATTCAGTACTTC. This chain joins TRBV7-3 and TRBJ2-4; 8 positions match TRBD1. Trimming removed 4 bases from V and 9 bases from J; junction bases left unmatched: 11. This CDR3 has 15 amino acids. Germline assignment: CDR1 SGHTA and CDR2 FQGTGA. Drawing the rest from reference TRBV7-3 and TRBJ2-4, the complete variable domain is GAGVSQTPSNKVTEKGKYVELRCDPISGHTALYWYRQSLGQGPEFLIYFQGTGAADDSGLPNDRFFAVRPEGSVSTLKIQRTERGDSAVYLCASSYSGQASSIQYFGAGTRLSVL.

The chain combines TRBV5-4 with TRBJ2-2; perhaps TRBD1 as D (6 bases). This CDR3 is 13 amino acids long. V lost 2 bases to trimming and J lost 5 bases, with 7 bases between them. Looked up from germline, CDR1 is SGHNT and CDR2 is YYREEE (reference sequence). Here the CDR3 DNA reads TGTGCCAGCAGCTTACAGGGAACCGGGGAGCTGTTTTTT. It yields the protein CASSLQGTGELFF.

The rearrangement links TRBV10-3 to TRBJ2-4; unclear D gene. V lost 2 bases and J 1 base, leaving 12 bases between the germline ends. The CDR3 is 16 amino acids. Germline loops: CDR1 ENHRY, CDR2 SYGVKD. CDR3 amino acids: CAISEVAVGAKNIQYF. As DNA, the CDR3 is TGTGCCATCAGTGAGGTGGCGGTTGGGGCCAAAAACATTCAGTACTTC.

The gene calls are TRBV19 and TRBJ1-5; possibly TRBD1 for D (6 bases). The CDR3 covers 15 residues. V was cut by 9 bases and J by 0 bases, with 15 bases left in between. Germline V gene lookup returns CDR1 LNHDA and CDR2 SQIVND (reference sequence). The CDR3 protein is CARAGVHYSNQPQHF. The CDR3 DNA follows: TGTGCCAGGGCAGGGGTACATTATAGCAATCAGCCCCAGCATTTT.

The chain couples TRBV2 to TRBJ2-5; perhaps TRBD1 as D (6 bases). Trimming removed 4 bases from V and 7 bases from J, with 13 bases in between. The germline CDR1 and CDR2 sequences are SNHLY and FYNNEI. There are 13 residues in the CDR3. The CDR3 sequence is CASSAGTSATQYF. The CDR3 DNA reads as TGTGCCAGCAGTGCCGGGACATCAGCGACCCAGTACTTC.

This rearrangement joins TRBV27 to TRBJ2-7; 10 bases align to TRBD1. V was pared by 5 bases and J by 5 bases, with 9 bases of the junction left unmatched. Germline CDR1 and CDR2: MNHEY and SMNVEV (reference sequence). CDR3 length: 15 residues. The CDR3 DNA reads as TGTGCCAGCAGTCCATGGACAGGGGGTATTCACGAGCAGTACTTC. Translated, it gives CASSPWTGGIHEQYF.

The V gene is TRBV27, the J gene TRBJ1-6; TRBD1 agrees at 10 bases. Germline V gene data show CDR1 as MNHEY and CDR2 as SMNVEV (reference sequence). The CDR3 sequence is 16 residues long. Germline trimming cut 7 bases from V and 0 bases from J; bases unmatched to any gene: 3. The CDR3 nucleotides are TGTGCCAGCAAGGGACAGGGGAGCTCCTATAATTCACCCCTCCACTTT. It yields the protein CASKGQGSSYNSPLHF.

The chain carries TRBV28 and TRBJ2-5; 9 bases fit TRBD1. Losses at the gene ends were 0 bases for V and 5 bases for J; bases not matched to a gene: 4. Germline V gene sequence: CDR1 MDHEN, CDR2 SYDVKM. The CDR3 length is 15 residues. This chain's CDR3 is CASSLWVTGGETQYF. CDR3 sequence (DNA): TGTGCCAGCAGTTTATGGGTGACAGGGGGGGAGACCCAGTACTTC.

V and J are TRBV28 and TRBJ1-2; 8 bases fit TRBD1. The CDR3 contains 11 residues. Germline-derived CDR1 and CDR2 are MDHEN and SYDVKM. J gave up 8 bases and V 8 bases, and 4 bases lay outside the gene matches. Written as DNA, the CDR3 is TGTGCCAGCGGACAGGGTTACGGCTACACCTTC. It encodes CASGQGYGYTF.

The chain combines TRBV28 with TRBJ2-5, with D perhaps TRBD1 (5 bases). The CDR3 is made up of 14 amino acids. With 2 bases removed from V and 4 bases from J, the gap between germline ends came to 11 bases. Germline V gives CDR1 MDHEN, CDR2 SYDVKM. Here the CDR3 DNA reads TGTGCCAGCAGTTTAATCCAGGGAAGAGAGACCCAGTACTTC. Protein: CASSLIQGRETQYF.

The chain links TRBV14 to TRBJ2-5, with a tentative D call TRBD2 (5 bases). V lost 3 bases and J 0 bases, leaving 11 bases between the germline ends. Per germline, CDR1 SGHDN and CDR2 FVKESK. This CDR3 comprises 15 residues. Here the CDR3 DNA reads TGTGCCAGCAGCCACACGGGGATGTACCAAGAGACCCAGTACTTC. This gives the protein CASSHTGMYQETQYF.

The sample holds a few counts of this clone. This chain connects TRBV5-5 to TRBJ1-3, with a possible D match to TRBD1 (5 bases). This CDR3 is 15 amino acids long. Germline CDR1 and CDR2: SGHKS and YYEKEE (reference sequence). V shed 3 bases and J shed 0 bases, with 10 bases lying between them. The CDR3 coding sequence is TGTGCCAGCAGCTCCGCAGGGAACTCTGGAAACACCATATATTTT. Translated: CASSSAGNSGNTIYF. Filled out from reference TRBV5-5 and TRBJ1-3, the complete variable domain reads DAGVTQSPTHLIKTRGQQVTLRCSPISGHKSVSWYQQVLGQGPQFIFQYYEKEERGRGNFPDRFSARQFPNYSSELNVNALLLGDSALYLCASSSAGNSGNTIYFGEGSWLTVV.

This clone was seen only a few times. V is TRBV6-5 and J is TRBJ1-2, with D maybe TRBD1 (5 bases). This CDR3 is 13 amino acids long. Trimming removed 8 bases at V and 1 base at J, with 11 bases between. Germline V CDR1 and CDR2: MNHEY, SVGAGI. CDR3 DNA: TGTGCCAGCCTCGGACAACTTAACTATGGCTACACCTTC. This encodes CASLGQLNYGYTF.

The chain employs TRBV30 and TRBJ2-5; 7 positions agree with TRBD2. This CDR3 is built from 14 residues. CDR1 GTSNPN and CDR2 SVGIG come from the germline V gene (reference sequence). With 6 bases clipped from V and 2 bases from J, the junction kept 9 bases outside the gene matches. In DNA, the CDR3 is TGTGCCTGCCATCCCCCGGGGGGACAAGAGACCCAGTACTTC. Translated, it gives CACHPPGGQETQYF.

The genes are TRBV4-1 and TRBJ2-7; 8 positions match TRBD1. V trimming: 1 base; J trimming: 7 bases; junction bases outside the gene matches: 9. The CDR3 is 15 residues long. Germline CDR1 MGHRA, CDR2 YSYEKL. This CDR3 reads CASSQVQGAQGEQYF. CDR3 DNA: TGCGCCAGCAGCCAAGTCCAGGGGGCGCAAGGTGAGCAGTACTTC.

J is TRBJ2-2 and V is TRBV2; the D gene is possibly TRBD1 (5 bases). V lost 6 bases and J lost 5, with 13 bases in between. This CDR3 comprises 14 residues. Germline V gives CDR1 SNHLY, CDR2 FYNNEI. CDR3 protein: CASRVGHRTGELFF. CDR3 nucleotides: TGTGCCAGCAGAGTGGGGCACAGGACCGGGGAGCTGTTTTTT.

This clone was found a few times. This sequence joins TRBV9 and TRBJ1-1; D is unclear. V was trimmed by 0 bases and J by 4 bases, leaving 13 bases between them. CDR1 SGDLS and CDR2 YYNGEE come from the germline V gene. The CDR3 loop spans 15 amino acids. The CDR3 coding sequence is TGTGCCAGCAGCGTAGATGGAGGGTTAGGCACTGAAGCTTTCTTT. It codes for CASSVDGGLGTEAFF.

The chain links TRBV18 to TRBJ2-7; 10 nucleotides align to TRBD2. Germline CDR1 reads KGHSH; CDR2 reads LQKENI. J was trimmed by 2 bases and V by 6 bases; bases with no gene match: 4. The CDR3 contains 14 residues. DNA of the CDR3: TGTGCCAGCTCTGCAAGCGGGGGGGCCTACGAGCAGTACTTC. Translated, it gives CASSASGGAYEQYF.

CDR3 DNA: TGTGCCAGCAGCTTAGACCCTAGCAGCTACGAGCAGTACTTC. It is translated as CASSLDPSSYEQYF. The V call is TRBV7-2, the J call TRBJ2-7, with a weak D call TRBD2 (5 bases). In germline, CDR1 is SGHTA, CDR2 FQGNSA. The CDR3 consists of 14 residues. V lost 1 base, J lost 3 bases, and 10 bases lay in between.

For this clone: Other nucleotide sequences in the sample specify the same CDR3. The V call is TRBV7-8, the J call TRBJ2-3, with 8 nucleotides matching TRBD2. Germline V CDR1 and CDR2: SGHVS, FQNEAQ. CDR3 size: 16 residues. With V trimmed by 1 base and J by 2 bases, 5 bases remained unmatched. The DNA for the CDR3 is TGTGCCAGCAGCTTAGTCTCGGGGGGGGACACAGATACGCAGTATTTT. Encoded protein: CASSLVSGGDTDTQYF.

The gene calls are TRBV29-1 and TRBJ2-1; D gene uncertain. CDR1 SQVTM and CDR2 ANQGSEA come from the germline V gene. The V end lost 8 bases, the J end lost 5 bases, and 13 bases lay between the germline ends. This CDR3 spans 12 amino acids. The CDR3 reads CSLTTWDNEQFF. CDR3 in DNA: TGCAGCTTAACGACTTGGGACAATGAGCAGTTCTTC.

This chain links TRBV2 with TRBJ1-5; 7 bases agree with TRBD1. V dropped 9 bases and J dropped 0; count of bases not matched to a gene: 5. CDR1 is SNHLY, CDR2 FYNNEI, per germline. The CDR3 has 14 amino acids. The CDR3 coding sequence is TGTGCCAGTGCCAGGGGGTCTAGCAATCAGCCCCAGCATTTT. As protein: CASARGSSNQPQHF.

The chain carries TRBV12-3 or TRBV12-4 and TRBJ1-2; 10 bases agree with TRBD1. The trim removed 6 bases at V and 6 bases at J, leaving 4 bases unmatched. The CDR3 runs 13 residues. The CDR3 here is CASSRQGADGYTF. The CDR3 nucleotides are TGTGCCAGCAGCCGACAGGGGGCGGATGGCTACACCTTC.

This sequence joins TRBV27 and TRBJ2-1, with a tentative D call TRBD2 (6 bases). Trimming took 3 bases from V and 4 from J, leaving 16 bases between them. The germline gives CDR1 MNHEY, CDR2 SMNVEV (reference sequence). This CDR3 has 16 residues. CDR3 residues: CASSFRGGPKYNEQFF. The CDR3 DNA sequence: TGTGCCAGCAGTTTCCGTGGAGGGCCCAAATACAATGAGCAGTTCTTC.